A selection of T cell receptor beta chains follows, all from one sample in a study of technical replicates of blood from a handful of donors. The table came from immunoSEQ multiplex PCR; TCRdb's copy has only in-frame clones and leaves some out. Counted here are under 95,000 clones, roughly 91% occurring once; the ten biggest clones make up approximately 0.34%. The sequenced material came from T cells isolated from PBMCs. The receptors derive from a human donor in good health. Some clones in this sample may be carry-over from other donors' samples. Each CDR3 is given with its conserved first and last residue. Each record gives: J gene, V gene, CDR3 protein.

TRBJ1-2	TRBV7-8	CASSFSEAGGTGGYTF
TRBJ2-5	TRBV9	CASSDSGLVGETQYF
TRBJ1-1	TRBV5-1	CASRTRDSEAFF
TRBJ2-1	TRBV19	CASSYLLADSYNEQFF
TRBJ2-3	TRBV7-9	CASSLLAGRSTDTQYF
TRBJ2-3	TRBV7-3	CASRDLRTGAPDTQYF
TRBJ1-1	TRBV18	CASSPSEGQGASEAFF
TRBJ1-1	TRBV7-3	CASSLNAPGQGGTEAFF
TRBJ1-1	TRBV19	CASSIAQGNTEAFF
TRBJ1-5	TRBV5-1	CASSLDRGGNQPQHF
TRBJ2-7	TRBV27	CASSLQGSYEQYF
TRBJ2-1	TRBV6-5	CASSYSRLASNNEQFF
TRBJ2-1	TRBV7-3	CASSRISTAYNEQFF
TRBJ2-1	TRBV18	CASSLTGPQDEQFF
TRBJ2-3	TRBV14	CASSQVQGVVGETQYF
TRBJ1-5	TRBV28	CASRRTGAQPQHF
TRBJ2-6	TRBV27	CASSLLILAAALPSGANVLTF
TRBJ2-3	TRBV2	CASRLRGTDTQYF
TRBJ2-1	TRBV6-6	CASSYTGYNEQFF
TRBJ1-1	TRBV29-1	CSVLDRGEAFF
TRBJ2-7	TRBV5-8	CASRDSHEQYF
TRBJ2-7	TRBV28	CASKRISPYEQYF
TRBJ1-1	TRBV4-1	CASSQVPMNTEAFF
TRBJ1-3	TRBV2	CASSQEELISGNTIYF
TRBJ2-1	TRBV27	CASSLATGVVPNEQFF
TRBJ1-4	TRBV5-4	CASSSGQGGGKLFF
.	TRBV5-6	CASSYGTGNYEQYF
TRBJ1-1	TRBV5-6	CASSRTGLTEAFF
TRBJ2-5	TRBV29-1	CSVGSSGSWETQYF
TRBJ2-6	TRBV4-1	CASSQEEDRGLSGANVLTF
TRBJ2-5	TRBV27	CASSLSQGVGETQYF
TRBJ2-3	TRBV5-4	CASSLRLAGPSTDTQYF
TRBJ2-7	TRBV11-2	CASSLVTGSYEQYF